The 27 T cell receptor beta chains presented below share a single source sample, sequenced in a study of Tregs in tolerant kidney transplant recipients. This table comes from immunoSEQ multiplex PCR, and its TCRdb copy is limited to in-frame clones, with some not included. Its table records under 55,000 clones. The starting material was CD4+ T cells from blood, obtained before the transplant. These receptors came from a human donor who received a combined kidney and bone marrow transplant.

Remarks on this clone: The read comes to an end 3 residues before the CDR3 does, leaving the germline J gene to fill in the end. This sequence joins TRBV2 and TRBJ2-3; 10 nucleotides line up with TRBD2. The V segment lost 6 bases and the J segment 6 bases; nucleotides outside the gene matches: 15. CDR3 length: 17 amino acids. Germline V gene lookup returns CDR1 SNHLY and CDR2 FYNNEI. The CDR3 protein is CASRPPGLAISWDTQYF. CDR3 DNA (partial): TGTGCCAGCAGACCCCCGGGACTAGCGATCTCTTGGGATACG.

Regarding this clone: The CDR3 goes on 3 residues after the read ends, and that part is filled in from the germline J gene. The V and J genes are TRBV30 and TRBJ1-6, with 7 positions matching TRBD1. The CDR3 consists of 14 residues. V shed 2 bases and J 5 bases; nucleotides not matched to a gene: 3. Per germline, CDR1 GTSNPN and CDR2 SVGIG (reference sequence). CDR3 loop: CAWSTGQNNSPLHF. CDR3 DNA (partial): TGTGCCTGGAGTACGGGACAGAATAATTCACCC.

For this clone: The sequence runs out 3 residues before the end of the CDR3; the remainder is reconstructed from the germline J gene. The V and J genes are TRBV19 and TRBJ1-5; weak D call: TRBD1 (5 bases). CDR1 LNHDA and CDR2 SQIVND come from the germline V gene (reference sequence). The V end was cut by 0 bases, the J end by 5 bases, with 17 bases between. This CDR3 region has 17 residues. The CDR3 sequence: CASSIDYATANHQPQHF. CDR3 bases read: TGTGCCAGTAGTATAGATTACGCGACAGCGAATCATCAGCCC. Full variable domain (missing parts from reference TRBV19 and TRBJ1-5): DGGITQSPKYLFRKEGQNVTLSCEQNLNHDAMYWYRQDPGQGLRLIYYSQIVNDFQKGDIAEGYSVSREKKESFPLTVTSAQKNPTAFYLCASSIDYATANHQPQHFGDGTRLSIL.

Comments on this clone: The observed sequence ends 3 residues before the CDR3 terminus, with the missing tail filled in from the germline J gene. The chain is built from TRBV23-1 and TRBJ1-5; perhaps TRBD1 as D (6 bases). TRBV23-1 is treated as an ORF (open reading frame) with a function not yet certain. V was clipped by 2 bases and J by 6 bases, with 11 bases between them. This CDR3 region has 14 residues. The CDR3 DNA, read in part, is TGCGCCAGCAGTCAAACCCCAGGGGTTCAGCCC. It translates to CASSQTPGVQP. Given in full, the CDR3 is CASSQTPGVQPQHF.

Points on this clone: The read ends 3 residues early relative to the CDR3; the germline J gene fills the gap. The chain is built from TRBV5-1 and TRBJ1-2; tentative D call: TRBD1 (6 bases). The CDR3 runs 12 residues. Germline V gives CDR1 SGHRS, CDR2 YFSETQ. CDR3 bases read: TGCGCCAGCAGCCAGGACAGACAGGGC. Its translation is CASSQDRQG. The full CDR3 sequence reads CASSQDRQGYTF.

Of note for this clone: The read comes to an end 3 residues before the CDR3 does, leaving the germline J gene to fill in the end. The V gene is TRBV7-2, the J gene TRBJ1-2, with a weak D call TRBD1 (5 bases). V lost 4 bases and J lost 3, with 12 bases in between. CDR1 and CDR2 (germline): SGHTA, FQGNSA. The CDR3 is 14 amino acids. CDR3 region: CASSSQGGDYGYTF. The CDR3 bases that were read are TGTGCCAGCAGCTCCCAGGGTGGGGACTATGGC.

A word on this clone: The read ends 3 residues early relative to the CDR3; the germline J gene fills the gap. V usage is TRBV20-1 and J usage is TRBJ1-4; D gene ambiguous. The V gene's germline CDR1 is DFQATT and CDR2 SNEGSKA (reference sequence). The CDR3 length is 13 residues. Trimming removed 3 bases at V and 8 bases at J, with 13 bases between. CDR3 sequence: CSASLVPGEKLFF. CDR3 bases read: TGCAGTGCTAGCCTAGTACCGGGGGAAAAA.

Turning to this clone: Read data end 3 residues before the CDR3 end; the end is taken from the germline J gene. The chain carries TRBV2 and TRBJ1-1, with 8 bases identical to TRBD1. Trimming took 7 bases from V and 1 from J; bases not matched to a gene: 5. Germline V CDR1 and CDR2: SNHLY, FYNNEI. This CDR3 has 14 residues. The CDR3 reads CASTEDRANTEAFF. CDR3 DNA, as far as it was read: TGTGCCAGCACCGAGGACAGGGCGAACACTGAA.

On this clone: The CDR3 is cut off 3 residues early in the read; its end comes from the germline J gene. The chain joins TRBV7-8 to TRBJ2-2; D remains unclear. Trimming removed 5 bases from V and 7 bases from J, with 17 bases in between. The CDR3 runs to 15 residues. The V gene's germline CDR1 is SGHVS and CDR2 FQNEAQ. The CDR3 DNA, read in part, is TGTGCCAGCAGCCCCCGTCTCCCGGCGGTCGGGGAG. Translation gives CASSPRLPAVGE. The CDR3 reads in full as CASSPRLPAVGELFF. The full variable domain, with the rest looked up from reference TRBV7-8 and TRBJ2-2, is GAGVSQSPRYKVAKRGQDVALRCDPISGHVSLFWYQQALGQGPEFLTYFQNEAQLDKSGLPSDRFFAERPEGSVSTLKIQRTQQEDSAVYLCASSPRLPAVGELFFGEGSRLTVL.

A remark on this clone: The read terminates 3 residues ahead of where the CDR3 ends, so the germline J gene completes it. The chain uses TRBV10-3 and TRBJ2-3; 11 bases are a match to TRBD2. Germline V gene sequence: CDR1 ENHRY, CDR2 SYGVKD. J lost 2 bases, V lost 10 bases, and 2 bases had no gene match. The CDR3 length is 13 residues. The sequenced part of the CDR3 DNA is TGTGCCAATAGCGGGGGGGACACAGATACG. Its protein product is CANSGGDTDT. The full CDR3 is CANSGGDTDTQYF.

Turning to this clone: The DNA ends 3 residues before the CDR3 does, and the rest of the CDR3 is filled in from the germline J gene. The chain carries TRBV30 and TRBJ1-3, with D tentatively TRBD1 (6 bases). Trimming removed 6 bases at V and 7 bases at J, with 22 bases between. Germline CDR1 GTSNPN, CDR2 SVGIG (reference sequence). The CDR3 spans 15 residues. CDR3 region: CACPDSGARRNTIYF. The DNA read from the CDR3 is TGTGCCTGCCCGGACTCAGGGGCAAGGAGGAACACC.

With regard to this clone: The sequence runs out 3 residues before the end of the CDR3; the remainder is reconstructed from the germline J gene. V usage is TRBV5-1 and J usage is TRBJ2-5, with TRBD1 matching over 7 bases. The CDR3 consists of 15 residues. In germline, CDR1 is SGHRS, CDR2 YFSETQ. Trimming took 0 bases from V and 2 from J; bases not matched to a gene: 4. This CDR3 is CASSLGGQLQETQYF. Incomplete CDR3 DNA: TGCGCCAGCAGCTTGGGGGGACAGTTACAAGAGACC.

About this clone: With the read ending 3 residues before the CDR3 end, the germline J gene is used to fill in that end. The chain links TRBV18 to TRBJ1-1, with 8 bases matching TRBD1. Germline CDR1 KGHSH, CDR2 LQKENI. Unmatched junction bases numbered 3, after V lost 8 bases and J lost 1 base. The CDR3 extends over 13 amino acids. Incomplete CDR3 DNA: TGTGCCAGCAACGGACAGGGGAACACTGAA. Translating it yields CASNGQGNTE. The full-length CDR3 reads as CASNGQGNTEAFF.

Comments on this clone: With the read ending 3 residues before the CDR3 end, the germline J gene is used to fill in that end. The J gene is TRBJ2-1, the V gene TRBV6-1; TRBD2 is a possible D gene (5 bases). The V and J ends lost 3 bases and 1 base respectively, with 7 bases between them. Germline CDR1 is MNHNS and CDR2 is SASEGT. This CDR3 has 14 amino acids. The chain's CDR3 is CASSDRGSYNEQFF. The CDR3 bases that were read are TGTGCCAGCAGTGATCGGGGATCCTACAATGAG.

This CDR3 is CASSLGQISGNTIYF. The part of the CDR3 DNA that was read is TGCGCCAGCAGCTTGGGGCAGATATCTGGAAACACC. The chain joins TRBV5-1 to TRBJ1-3; D is unresolved. The read stops 3 residues short of the end of the CDR3; the missing end is completed from the germline J gene. The CDR3 consists of 15 residues. Germline CDR1 and CDR2: SGHRS and YFSETQ. V lost 0 bases to trimming and J lost 1 base, with 8 bases between them.

Turning to this clone: The CDR3 end falls 3 residues outside the read, so it is completed with the germline J gene. V is TRBV5-1 and J is TRBJ1-3; TRBD1 matches at 12 bases. CDR3 length: 14 residues. Germline CDR1 and CDR2: SGHRS and YFSETQ. CDR3 bases read: TGCGCCAGCAGCGGCGGGACAGGGGGCTCAGTC. It translates to CASSGGTGGSV. The whole CDR3 sequence is CASSGGTGGSVIYF.

Regarding this clone: The read falls 3 residues short of the CDR3 end, and the missing part is taken from the germline J gene. This chain links TRBV19 with TRBJ2-6, with D hard to call. This CDR3 is 16 amino acids long. V shed 4 bases and J shed 2 bases, with 12 bases lying between them. The V gene's germline CDR1 is LNHDA and CDR2 SQIVND (reference sequence). The sequenced CDR3 bases are TGTGCCAGTAGTACCGAACAGAGACCTGGGGCCAACGTC. Its protein is CASSTEQRPGANV. The whole CDR3 protein reads CASSTEQRPGANVLTF. Looking up the rest from reference TRBV19 and TRBJ2-6 gives the full variable domain: DGGITQSPKYLFRKEGQNVTLSCEQNLNHDAMYWYRQDPGQGLRLIYYSQIVNDFQKGDIAEGYSVSREKKESFPLTVTSAQKNPTAFYLCASSTEQRPGANVLTFGAGSRLTVL.

On this clone: The CDR3 end is not reached by the read, which stops 3 residues before it; the germline J gene fills it in. The chain links TRBV5-1 to TRBJ2-1, with D hard to call. The V end lost 1 base, the J end lost 6 bases, and 8 bases lay between the germline ends. CDR1 is SGHRS and CDR2 is YFSETQ in the germline V gene. The CDR3 length is 13 residues. The CDR3 loop reads CASSLLQTNEQFF. The covered CDR3 bases are TGCGCCAGCAGCTTGTTACAGACCAATGAG.

Of note for this clone: One junction end does not reproduce the germline sequence, and a read error may be involved. Read coverage stops 3 residues before the CDR3 terminus; the germline J gene supplies the remainder. The chain recombines TRBV5-1 with TRBJ2-1; 11 nucleotides align to TRBD2. The CDR3 sequence is 16 residues long. Germline V lookup: CDR1 SGHRS, CDR2 YFSETQ. CDR3 amino acids: CVSSLFPSGGYNEQFF. CDR3 bases read: TGCGTCAGCAGCTTGTTTCCTAGCGGGGGGTACAATGAG.

CDR3 residues: CASSLAGLSNQPQHF. The DNA read from the CDR3 is TGTGCCAGCAGCTTAGCAGGGCTCAGCAATCAGCCC. The chain employs TRBV7-9 and TRBJ1-5; no reliable D call. Sequencing ends 3 residues short of the CDR3 end; the germline J gene provides the rest. This CDR3 is 15 amino acids long. The germline V gene encodes CDR1 SEHNR and CDR2 FQNEAQ (reference sequence). Trimming left V 0 bases short and J 1 base short, with 7 bases between.

Note on this clone: The CDR3 extends 3 residues past the end of the read, so its final part is completed from the germline J gene. The gene calls are TRBV29-1 and TRBJ2-2; 8 positions match TRBD1. J lost 5 bases, V lost 7 bases, and 12 bases had no gene match. From germline, CDR1 is SQVTM and CDR2 ANQGSEA. This CDR3 has 15 residues. The CDR3 protein is CSAQPGGASTGELFF. The part of the CDR3 DNA that was read is TGCAGCGCTCAACCAGGGGGCGCCTCAACCGGGGAG.

About this clone itself: The CDR3 end lies 3 residues beyond the end of the read and is filled in from the germline J gene. V is TRBV5-6 and J is TRBJ1-1, with a possible D match to TRBD1 (5 bases). This CDR3 spans 14 amino acids. Per the germline V gene, CDR1 is SGHDT and CDR2 is YYEEEE. Deletions cut 1 base from V and 5 bases from J, with 12 bases between. Partial CDR3 DNA: TGTGCCAGCAGCTTGTACAGCCGGGGGACTGAA. This translates into CASSLYSRGTE. From start to end, the CDR3 is CASSLYSRGTEAFF.

Note on this clone: From the germline J gene comes the end of the CDR3, since the read stops 3 residues before it. The V and J genes are TRBV11-2 and TRBJ2-3; possibly TRBD2 for D (6 bases). Germline assignment: CDR1 SGHAT and CDR2 FQNNGV. The CDR3 loop spans 13 amino acids. Deletions cut 6 bases from V and 2 bases from J, with 9 bases between. The sequenced CDR3 bases are TGTGCCAGCAGGACTAGTGCCACAGATACG. Translation gives CASRTSATDT. In full, the CDR3 is CASRTSATDTQYF.

About this clone itself: The read terminates 3 residues before the CDR3 end, so the remaining end is supplied by the germline J gene. V gene TRBV7-2 combines with J gene TRBJ2-3; D gene unclear. This CDR3 comprises 14 residues. Germline values: CDR1 SGHTA, CDR2 FQGNSA. V was trimmed by 1 base and J by 1 base, leaving 6 bases between them. This CDR3 is CASSLGLGTDTQYF. The covered CDR3 bases are TGTGCCAGCAGCTTAGGGCTCGGCACAGATACG.

Concerning this clone: The observed sequence ends 3 residues before the CDR3 terminus, with the missing tail filled in from the germline J gene. The chain has TRBV5-1 and TRBJ1-2, with D possibly matching TRBD1 (6 bases). The CDR3 is 15 amino acids. Germline values: CDR1 SGHRS, CDR2 YFSETQ. The germline V and J ends were trimmed by 0 bases and 1 base, with 10 bases remaining between them. This CDR3 is CASSLGRGNNYGYTF. Incomplete CDR3 DNA: TGCGCCAGCAGCTTGGGTAGGGGGAATAACTATGGC.

Points on this clone: Read sequence stops 3 residues before the CDR3 end, and the germline J gene provides the missing end. The chain is built from TRBV18 and TRBJ2-3; 14 nucleotides agree with TRBD2. Germline-derived CDR1 and CDR2 are KGHSH and LQKENI. V dropped 6 bases and J dropped 5; count of bases not matched to a gene: 7. The length of the CDR3 is 16 residues. The part of the CDR3 DNA that was read is TGTGCCAGCTCCCCCGGACTAGCGGGAGGCCAAGATACG. As protein: CASSPGLAGGQDT. The whole CDR3 reads CASSPGLAGGQDTQYF.

Concerning this clone itself: The read ends 3 residues shy of where the CDR3 ends; the end is completed using the germline J gene. The J gene is TRBJ1-3, the V gene TRBV11-2; a weak D match, TRBD1 (6 bases). Between the trimmed V and J ends, which lost 5 bases and 1 base, there was a span of 9 bases. The CDR3 has 14 amino acids. Germline lookup yields CDR1 SGHAT and CDR2 FQNNGV. CDR3 bases read: TGTGCCAGCAGCCCCAGGGGATCTGGAAACACC. Encoded protein: CASSPRGSGNT. The entire CDR3 protein reads CASSPRGSGNTIYF.